The 26 T cell receptor beta chains below all came from one sample that was sequenced in a study of T cells after yellow fever vaccination. TCRdb analysed the 5' RACE reads with MiXCR anew, one entry per CDR3 protein. The table has 450,000 to 650,000 distinct CDR3 sequences, roughly a fifth seen once. This material consisted of PBMCs, taken approximately 20 days after the first yellow fever vaccination. Receptors originate from a man between 18 and 29 years old who received the YFV17D yellow fever vaccine.

Regarding this clonotype: This may come from a read error, since a much larger clone is one base off. The chain has TRBV11-2 and TRBJ2-3; no definite D call. The CDR3 is 12 residues long. The ends were cut back, 7 bases at V and 0 bases at J, with 5 bases in the middle. Germline CDR1 reads SGHAT; CDR2 reads FQNNGV. The CDR3 protein is CASTISTDTQYF. The CDR3 coding sequence is TGTGCCAGCACCATTAGCACAGATACGCAGTATTTT. The entire variable domain, with the rest obtained from reference TRBV11-2 and TRBJ2-3, is as follows: EAGVAQSPRYKIIEKRQSVAFWCNPISGHATLYWYQQILGQGPKLLIQFQNNGVVDDSQLPKDRFSAERLKGVDSTLKIQPAKLEDSAVYLCASTISTDTQYFGPGTRLTVL.

The V gene is TRBV7-9, the J gene TRBJ1-2, with D maybe TRBD1 (6 bases). V was cut by 4 bases and J by 3 bases, with 12 bases left in between. This CDR3 has 14 residues. Germline assignment: CDR1 SEHNR and CDR2 FQNEAQ (reference sequence). CDR3 bases: TGTGCCAGCAGCTACAGGGCCCTGGACTATGGCTACACCTTC. Its protein product is CASSYRALDYGYTF.

This clonotype was recorded a few times. This rearrangement joins TRBV5-4 to TRBJ2-7, with a tentative D call TRBD1 (6 bases). Trimming shortened V by 4 bases and J by 6 bases, and 20 bases separated the two germline ends. From germline, CDR1 is SGHNT and CDR2 YYREEE (reference sequence). CDR3 length: 15 amino acids. CDR3 in DNA: TGTGCCAGCAGCCGAAACACAGGGAAGTTAGCCGAGCAGTACGTC. It encodes CASSRNTGKLAEQYV.

V is TRBV11-2 and J is TRBJ2-7; D unclear. In germline, CDR1 is SGHAT, CDR2 FQNNGV. V was clipped by 2 bases and J by 1 base, with 9 bases between them. The CDR3 contains 14 residues. The CDR3 DNA reads as TGTGCCAGCAGCTTAACTGTCAGGTCCTACGAGCAGTACGTC. As protein: CASSLTVRSYEQYV.

The chain combines TRBV5-1 with TRBJ2-6; D uncertain. The CDR3 totals 16 residues. Looked up from germline, CDR1 is SGHRS and CDR2 is YFSETQ. V lost 4 bases and J lost 3, with 14 bases in between. The chain's CDR3 is CASSVASGVGANVLTF. The CDR3 DNA reads TGCGCCAGCAGCGTTGCGAGTGGGGTTGGGGCCAACGTCCTGACTTTC.

The CDR3, as DNA: TGTGCCAGCAGCTTAGCGATAGGGTTGAGCAATGAGCAGTTCTTC. This encodes CASSLAIGLSNEQFF. V is TRBV7-2 and J is TRBJ2-1; the D is unclear. The CDR3 runs 15 residues. The ends were cut back, 0 bases at V and 6 bases at J, with 12 bases in the middle. Germline lookup yields CDR1 SGHTA and CDR2 FQGNSA.

The chain couples TRBV2 to TRBJ2-1; D not resolved. V shed 3 bases and J shed 9 bases, with 18 bases lying between them. Germline lookup yields CDR1 SNHLY and CDR2 FYNNEI. The CDR3 totals 15 residues. The CDR3 bases are TGTGCCAGCAGTGAGTGGGCAGACACCCTCGGTGAGCAGTTCTTC. Residues: CASSEWADTLGEQFF. Full variable domain (rest looked up from reference TRBV2 and TRBJ2-1): EPEVTQTPSHQVTQMGQEVILRCVPISNHLYFYWYRQILGQKVEFLVSFYNNEISEKSEIFDDQFSVERPDGSNFTLKIRSTKLEDSAMYFCASSEWADTLGEQFFGPGTRLTVL.

This clonotype showed up just a few times. The chain has TRBV4-3 and TRBJ2-6; D remains unclear. Germline lookup yields CDR1 LGHNA and CDR2 YSLEER. The CDR3 sequence is 15 residues long. V was pared by 3 bases and J by 4 bases, with 10 bases between. The CDR3 sequence: CASSQEPAGANVLTF. As DNA, the CDR3 is TGCGCCAGCAGCCAGGAACCCGCCGGGGCCAACGTCCTGACTTTC.

The sample holds many counts of this clonotype. The V gene is TRBV12-3 or TRBV12-4, the J gene TRBJ2-6, with TRBD1 identical over 10 bases. The CDR3 is 16 residues long. The trim removed 4 bases at V and 4 bases at J, leaving 4 bases unmatched. In nucleotides, the CDR3 is TGTGCCAGCAGTTCGGGACAGGGGTCCGGGGCCAACGTCCTGACTTTC. Encoded protein: CASSSGQGSGANVLTF.

This clonotype was detected only a few times. The J gene is TRBJ1-2, the V gene TRBV20-1; weak D call: TRBD1 (5 bases). This CDR3 has 14 residues. Trimming left V 5 bases short and J 8 bases short, with 21 bases between. Germline CDR1 is DFQATT and CDR2 is SNEGSKA (reference sequence). The CDR3 loop is CSAPEILGVWGYTF. The CDR3 DNA reads TGCAGTGCTCCAGAGATATTAGGGGTATGGGGCTACACCTTC.

This clonotype was recorded a few times. The rearrangement joins TRBV7-3 to TRBJ2-3; no reliable D call. CDR3 length equals 13 residues. Deletions cut 5 bases from V and 6 bases from J, with 12 bases between. The V gene's germline CDR1 is SGHTA and CDR2 FQGTGA. CDR3 coding DNA: TGTGCCAGCAGCCGCCCCGGGTCGGATACGCAGTATTTT. This gives the protein CASSRPGSDTQYF.

This clonotype was found a few times. The chain links TRBV12-3 or TRBV12-4 to TRBJ2-1; 11 bases map to TRBD2. Unmatched junction bases numbered 5, after V lost 5 bases and J lost 8 bases. The length of the CDR3 is 14 residues. This chain's CDR3 is CASSLSGGVHEQFF. The CDR3 region has the DNA TGTGCCAGCAGTCTTAGCGGGGGGGTCCATGAGCAGTTCTTC.

The sample holds a few counts of this clonotype. The chain is built from TRBV20-1 and TRBJ1-3; 7 bases align to TRBD1. This CDR3 is built from 12 residues. Germline V gene lookup returns CDR1 DFQATT and CDR2 SNEGSKA (reference sequence). With V trimmed by 5 bases and J by 4 bases, 2 bases remained unmatched. CDR3 coding DNA: TGCAGTGCTTGGACAGGAGGAAACACCATATATTTT. Translated, it gives CSAWTGGNTIYF.

There are a few counts of this clonotype. V usage is TRBV6-5 and J usage is TRBJ2-5, with D tentatively TRBD1 or TRBD2 (5 bases each). Germline lookup yields CDR1 MNHEY and CDR2 SVGAGI. V was cut by 2 bases and J by 4 bases, with 11 bases left in between. The CDR3 is 14 residues long. In nucleotides, the CDR3 is TGTGCCAGCAGTTACGTGAGGGGCGTAGAGACCCAGTACTTC. The encoded protein is CASSYVRGVETQYF.

This chain connects TRBV20-1 to TRBJ1-2, with D perhaps matching TRBD1 (5 bases). This CDR3 has 14 amino acids. Trimming shortened V by 5 bases and J by 6 bases, and 19 bases separated the two germline ends. CDR1 DFQATT and CDR2 SNEGSKA come from the germline V gene (reference sequence). The CDR3 reads CSAGIGGNSDGYTF. The CDR3 DNA is TGCAGTGCTGGAATTGGGGGGAATTCTGATGGCTACACCTTC.

V and J are TRBV12-3 or TRBV12-4 and TRBJ2-3; perhaps D is TRBD1 or TRBD2 (6 bases each). CDR3 length: 13 residues. V lost 10 bases to trimming and J lost 4 bases, with 15 bases between them. In DNA, the CDR3 is TGTGCCACCAAGGGGGGCGGGGCAGATACGCAGTATTTT. Protein product: CATKGGGADTQYF.

Only a few counts were recorded for this clonotype. This chain links TRBV7-2 with TRBJ1-1, with D perhaps matching TRBD1 (6 bases). Germline CDR1 reads SGHTA; CDR2 reads FQGNSA. CDR3 size: 12 residues. V dropped 7 bases and J dropped 4 bases, with 10 bases sitting between them. CDR3 protein: CASIRDTTEAFF. The CDR3 nucleotides read TGTGCCAGCATCCGGGACACCACTGAAGCTTTCTTT.

This clonotype has a handful of counts. The rearrangement links TRBV5-4 to TRBJ2-3, with 13 bases that match TRBD2. Looked up from germline, CDR1 is SGHNT and CDR2 is YYREEE (reference sequence). With 4 bases clipped from V and 14 bases from J, the junction kept 7 bases outside the gene matches. This CDR3 contains 13 residues. This CDR3 reads CASSTSGGANAYF. In DNA, the CDR3 is TGTGCCAGCAGCACTAGCGGGGGGGCCAACGCGTATTTT. The complete variable domain, with remaining parts taken from reference TRBV5-4 and TRBJ2-3, reads ETGVTQSPTHLIKTRGQQVTLRCSSQSGHNTVSWYQQALGQGPQFIFQYYREEENGRGNFPPRFSGLQFPNYSSELNVNALELDDSALYLCASSTSGGANAYFGPGTRLTVL.

The chain uses TRBV6-1 and TRBJ2-5; D perhaps matches TRBD1 (5 bases). V was clipped by 3 bases and J by 2 bases, with 16 bases between them. This CDR3 region has 16 residues. Germline V gene lookup returns CDR1 MNHNS and CDR2 SASEGT. CDR3 coding DNA: TGTGCCAGCAGTGAGACCTCGACAGTTTCGCAAGAGACCCAGTACTTC. This gives the protein CASSETSTVSQETQYF.

This clonotype was picked up many times. The V gene is TRBV12-3 or TRBV12-4, the J gene TRBJ1-2; D gene unclear. The V end lost 7 bases, the J end lost 6 bases, and 12 bases lay between the germline ends. The CDR3 totals 12 residues. For the CDR3, the DNA is TGTGCCAGCACCCAAACAAGGGATGGCTACACCTTC. Translated, it gives CASTQTRDGYTF.

The genes are TRBV20-1 and TRBJ1-5, with 9 bases lining up with TRBD1. CDR1 is DFQATT, CDR2 SNEGSKA, per germline (reference sequence). J lost 7 bases, V lost 3 bases, and 7 bases had no gene match. CDR3 size: 14 residues. The CDR3 bases are TGCAGTGCTAGGGTGGGACAGGGTGAACAGCCCCAGCATTTT. Translated, it gives CSARVGQGEQPQHF.

This clonotype occurred a few times. The chain joins TRBV12-3 or TRBV12-4 to TRBJ1-1; no firm D call. V dropped 6 bases and J dropped 0 bases, with 8 bases sitting between them. This CDR3 has 13 residues. The CDR3 here is CASSWWMNTEAFF. The CDR3 nucleotides are TGTGCCAGCAGCTGGTGGATGAACACTGAAGCTTTCTTT.

This clonotype was seen more than once but under ten times. The V call is TRBV6-5, the J call TRBJ1-6; 7 bases are a match to TRBD1. With 4 bases clipped from V and 7 bases from J, the junction kept 4 bases outside the gene matches. This CDR3 region has 14 residues. The germline V gene has CDR1 MNHEY and CDR2 SVGAGI. CDR3 bases: TGTGCCAGCAGTTCCCGACAGGGCAATTCACCCCTCCACTTT. Translated: CASSSRQGNSPLHF.

This clonotype has a handful of counts. This chain uses TRBV5-1 with TRBJ2-1, with a tentative D call TRBD1 (6 bases). The V end was cut by 10 bases, the J end by 5 bases, with 19 bases between. The length of the CDR3 is 14 residues. Per the germline V gene, CDR1 is SGHRS and CDR2 is YFSETQ. The CDR3 nucleotides read TGCGCCCGCCAGGGGCCCTCGCCCGACAATGAGCAGTTCTTC. This codes for CARQGPSPDNEQFF.

This clonotype appeared once. The chain links TRBV28 to TRBJ2-2; the match to TRBD1 covers 8 bases. CDR3 length equals 14 residues. Germline V gives CDR1 MDHEN, CDR2 SYDVKM. J lost 3 bases, V lost 6 bases, and 3 bases had no gene match. CDR3: CASSGTGYTGELFF. CDR3 nucleotide sequence: TGTGCCAGCAGCGGGACAGGCTACACCGGGGAGCTGTTTTTT.

This clonotype has ten or more counts. The chain links TRBV12-3 or TRBV12-4 to TRBJ2-3; 8 positions agree with TRBD2. After removal of 6 bases from V and 0 bases from J, the junction contained 8 bases not matched to a gene. The CDR3 totals 16 residues. In DNA, the CDR3 is TGTGCCAGCAGCGATCAATTAGCGGGGAGCACAGATACGCAGTATTTT. It specifies CASSDQLAGSTDTQYF.